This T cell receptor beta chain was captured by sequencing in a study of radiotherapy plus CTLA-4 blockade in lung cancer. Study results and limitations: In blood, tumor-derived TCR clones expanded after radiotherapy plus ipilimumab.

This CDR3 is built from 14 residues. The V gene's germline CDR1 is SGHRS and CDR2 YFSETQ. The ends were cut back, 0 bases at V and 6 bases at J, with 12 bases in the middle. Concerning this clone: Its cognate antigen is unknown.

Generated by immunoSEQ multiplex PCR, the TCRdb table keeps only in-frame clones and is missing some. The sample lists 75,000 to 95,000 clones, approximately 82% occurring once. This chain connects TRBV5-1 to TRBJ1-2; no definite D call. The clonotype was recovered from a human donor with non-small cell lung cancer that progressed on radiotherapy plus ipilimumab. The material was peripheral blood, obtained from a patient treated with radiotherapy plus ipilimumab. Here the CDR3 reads CASSLAAAGDGYTF. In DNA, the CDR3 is TGCGCCAGCAGCTTGGCCGCGGCTGGGGATGGCTACACCTTC.